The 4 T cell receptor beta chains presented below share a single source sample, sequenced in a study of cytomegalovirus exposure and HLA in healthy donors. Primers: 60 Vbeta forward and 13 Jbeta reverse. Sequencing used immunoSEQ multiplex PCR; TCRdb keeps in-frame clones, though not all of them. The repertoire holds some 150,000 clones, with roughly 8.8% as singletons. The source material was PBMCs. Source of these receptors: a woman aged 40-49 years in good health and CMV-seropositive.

CDR3 residues: CASSWGVTGNTIYF. CDR3 DNA sequence: TGTGCCAGCAGCTGGGGGGTTACTGGAAACACCATATATTTT. This chain links TRBV7-2 with TRBJ1-3, with D possibly matching TRBD1 (5 bases). The CDR3 sequence is 14 residues long. V was cut by 4 bases and J by 2 bases, with 9 bases left in between. In germline, CDR1 is SGHTA, CDR2 FQGNSA.

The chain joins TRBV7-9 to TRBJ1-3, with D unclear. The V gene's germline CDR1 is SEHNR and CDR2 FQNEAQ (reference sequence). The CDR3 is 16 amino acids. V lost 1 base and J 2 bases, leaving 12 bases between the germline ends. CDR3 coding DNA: TGTGCCAGCAGCTTAGTGGAGAGGGAACCTGGAAACACCATATATTTT. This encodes CASSLVEREPGNTIYF.

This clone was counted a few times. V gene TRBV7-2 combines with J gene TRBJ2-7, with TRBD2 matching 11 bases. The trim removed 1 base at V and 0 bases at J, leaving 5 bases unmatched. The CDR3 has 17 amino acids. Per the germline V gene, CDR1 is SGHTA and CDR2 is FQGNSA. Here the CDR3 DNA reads TGTGCCAGCAGCTTAGGACTAGCGGGGAGAACCTCCTACGAGCAGTACTTC. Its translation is CASSLGLAGRTSYEQYF.

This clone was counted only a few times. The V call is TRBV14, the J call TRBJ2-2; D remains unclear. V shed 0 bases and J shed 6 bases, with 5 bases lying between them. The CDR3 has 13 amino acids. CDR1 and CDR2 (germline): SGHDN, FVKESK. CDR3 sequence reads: CASSQDFAGELFF. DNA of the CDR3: TGTGCCAGCAGCCAAGATTTCGCCGGGGAGCTGTTTTTT.